This T cell receptor beta chain was identified during a study of OX40 agonist ivuxolimab in advanced cancers. Across the study: Treatment received earlier with anti-PD-1, anti-PD-L1 or anti-CTLA-4 agents was allowed, and approximately 40% had some. Study-wide results and caveats: Clonal expansion by week 6 occurred in CD4+ and CD8+ blood T cells (at 0.1 to 3.0 mg/kg). Also present in some nonresponders was a low level of normalized T-cell clonal expansion. Relative to CD4+, CD8+ T cells held more expanded clones on average.

The CDR3 loop spans 13 amino acids. Germline V gene data show CDR1 as SGHDT and CDR2 as YYEEEE. V shed 2 bases and J shed 4 bases, with 9 bases lying between them. A note on this clone: As yet, its antigen is unknown.

TCRdb's copy holds only in-frame clones and misses some; the assay was immunoSEQ multiplex PCR. This sample has 25,000 or so clones, with around 75% found just once. This specimen consisted of CD4+ or CD8+ T cells sorted from blood, obtained in a trial of the OX40 agonist ivuxolimab. The chain joins TRBV5-6 to TRBJ1-2; D ambiguous. The source is an adult with an advanced solid tumor such as melanoma, head and neck, liver or kidney cancer. The CDR3 region has the DNA TGTGCCAGCAGCTTAGGAGGGATCTATGGCTACACCTTC. Residues: CASSLGGIYGYTF.